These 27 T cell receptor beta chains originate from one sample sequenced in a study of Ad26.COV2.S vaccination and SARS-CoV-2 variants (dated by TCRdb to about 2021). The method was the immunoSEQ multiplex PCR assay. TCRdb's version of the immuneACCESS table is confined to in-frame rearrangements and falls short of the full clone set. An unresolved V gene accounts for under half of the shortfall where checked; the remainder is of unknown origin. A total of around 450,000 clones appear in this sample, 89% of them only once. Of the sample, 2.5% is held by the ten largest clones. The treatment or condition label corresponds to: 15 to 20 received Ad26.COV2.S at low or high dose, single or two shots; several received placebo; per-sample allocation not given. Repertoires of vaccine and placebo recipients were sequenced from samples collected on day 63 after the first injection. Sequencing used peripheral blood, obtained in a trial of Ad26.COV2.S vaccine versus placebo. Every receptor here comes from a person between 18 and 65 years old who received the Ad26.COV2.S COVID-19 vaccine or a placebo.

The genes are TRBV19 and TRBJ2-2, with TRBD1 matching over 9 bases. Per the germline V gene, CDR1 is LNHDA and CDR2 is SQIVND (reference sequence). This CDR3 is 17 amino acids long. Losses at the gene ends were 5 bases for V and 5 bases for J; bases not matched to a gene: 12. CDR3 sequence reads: CASSAYRGRVGTGELFF. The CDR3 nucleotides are TGTGCCAGTAGTGCTTACAGGGGGCGAGTTGGTACCGGGGAGCTGTTTTTT.

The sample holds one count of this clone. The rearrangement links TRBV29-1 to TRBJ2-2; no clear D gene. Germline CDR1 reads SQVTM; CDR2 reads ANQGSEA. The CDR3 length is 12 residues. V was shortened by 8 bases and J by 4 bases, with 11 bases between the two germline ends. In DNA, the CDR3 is TGCAGCACCCACACGGCCACCGGGGAGCTGTTTTTT. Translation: CSTHTATGELFF.

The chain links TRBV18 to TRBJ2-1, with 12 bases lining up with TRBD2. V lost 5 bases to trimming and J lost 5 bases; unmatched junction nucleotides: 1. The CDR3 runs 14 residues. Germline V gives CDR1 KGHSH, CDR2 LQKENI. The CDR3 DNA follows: TGTGCCAGCTCAGCTAGCGGGAGGGACAATGAGCAGTTCTTC. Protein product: CASSASGRDNEQFF. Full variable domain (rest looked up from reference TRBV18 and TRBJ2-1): NAGVMQNPRHLVRRRGQEARLRCSPMKGHSHVYWYRQLPEEGLKFMVYLQKENIIDESGMPKERFSAEFPKEGPSILRIQQVVRGDSAAYFCASSASGRDNEQFFGPGTRLTVL.

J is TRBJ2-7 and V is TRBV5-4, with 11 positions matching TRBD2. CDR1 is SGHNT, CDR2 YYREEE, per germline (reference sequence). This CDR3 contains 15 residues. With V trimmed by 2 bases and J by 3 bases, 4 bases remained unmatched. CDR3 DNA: TGTGCCAGCAGCTTTGGACTAGCGGGCCTCTACGAGCAGTACTTC. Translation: CASSFGLAGLYEQYF. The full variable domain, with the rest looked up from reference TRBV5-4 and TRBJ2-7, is ETGVTQSPTHLIKTRGQQVTLRCSSQSGHNTVSWYQQALGQGPQFIFQYYREEENGRGNFPPRFSGLQFPNYSSELNVNALELDDSALYLCASSFGLAGLYEQYFGPGTRLTVT.

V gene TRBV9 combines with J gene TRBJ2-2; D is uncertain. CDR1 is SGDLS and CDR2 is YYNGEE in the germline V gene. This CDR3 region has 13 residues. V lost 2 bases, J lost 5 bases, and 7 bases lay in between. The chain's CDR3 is CASSVAETGELFF. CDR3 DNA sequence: TGTGCCAGCAGCGTTGCAGAAACCGGGGAGCTGTTTTTT.

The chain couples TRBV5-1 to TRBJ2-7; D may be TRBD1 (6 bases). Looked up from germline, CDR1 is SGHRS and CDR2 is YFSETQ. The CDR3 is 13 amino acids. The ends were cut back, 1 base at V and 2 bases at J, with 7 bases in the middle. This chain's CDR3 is CASSLRDTYEQYF. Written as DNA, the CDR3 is TGCGCCAGCAGCTTGCGGGACACCTACGAGCAGTACTTC. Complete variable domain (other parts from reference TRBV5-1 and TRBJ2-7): KAGVTQTPRYLIKTRGQQVTLSCSPISGHRSVSWYQQTPGQGLQFLFEYFSETQRNKGNFPGRFSGRQFSNSRSEMNVSTLELGDSALYLCASSLRDTYEQYFGPGTRLTVT.

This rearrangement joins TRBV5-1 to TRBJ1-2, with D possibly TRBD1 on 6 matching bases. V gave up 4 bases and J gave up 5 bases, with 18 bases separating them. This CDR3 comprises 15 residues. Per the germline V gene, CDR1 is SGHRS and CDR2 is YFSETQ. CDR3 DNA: TGCGCCAGCAGCGAAAGGACAGTACCAGTTTATGGCTACACCTTC. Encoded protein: CASSERTVPVYGYTF.

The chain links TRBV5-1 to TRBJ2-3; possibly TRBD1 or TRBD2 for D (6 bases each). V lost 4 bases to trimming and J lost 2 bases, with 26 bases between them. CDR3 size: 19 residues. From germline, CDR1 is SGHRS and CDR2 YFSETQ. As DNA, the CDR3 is TGCGCCAGCAGCGGTGTTGGAGGGGGGTCCCTCTACCCCACAGATACGCAGTATTTT. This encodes CASSGVGGGSLYPTDTQYF.

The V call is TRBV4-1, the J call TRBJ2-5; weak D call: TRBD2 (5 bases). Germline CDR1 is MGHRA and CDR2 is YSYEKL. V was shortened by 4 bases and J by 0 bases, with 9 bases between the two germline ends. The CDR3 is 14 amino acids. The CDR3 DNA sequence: TGCGCCAGCAGCCCCAGGCGGGACCAAGAGACCCAGTACTTC. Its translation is CASSPRRDQETQYF.

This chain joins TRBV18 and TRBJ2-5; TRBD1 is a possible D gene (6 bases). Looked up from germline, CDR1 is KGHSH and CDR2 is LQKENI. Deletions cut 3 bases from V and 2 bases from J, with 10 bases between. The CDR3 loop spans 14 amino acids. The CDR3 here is CASSPRGQQETQYF. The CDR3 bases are TGTGCCAGCTCACCCCGGGGACAACAAGAGACCCAGTACTTC.

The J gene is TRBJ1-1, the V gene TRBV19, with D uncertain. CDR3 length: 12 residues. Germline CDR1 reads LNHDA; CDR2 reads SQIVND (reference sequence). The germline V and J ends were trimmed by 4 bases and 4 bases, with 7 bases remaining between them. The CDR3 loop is CASSKRITEAFF. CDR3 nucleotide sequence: TGTGCCAGTAGTAAAAGGATCACTGAAGCTTTCTTT.

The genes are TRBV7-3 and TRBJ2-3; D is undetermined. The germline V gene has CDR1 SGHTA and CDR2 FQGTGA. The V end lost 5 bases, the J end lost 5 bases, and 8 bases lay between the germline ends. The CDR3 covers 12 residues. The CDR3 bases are TGTGCCAGCAGCCCAAATCGAGATACGCAGTATTTT. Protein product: CASSPNRDTQYF.

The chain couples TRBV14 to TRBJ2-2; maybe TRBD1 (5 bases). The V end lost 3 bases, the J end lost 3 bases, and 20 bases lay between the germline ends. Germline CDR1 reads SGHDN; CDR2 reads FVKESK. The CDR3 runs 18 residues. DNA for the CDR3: TGTGCCAGCAGCCAGGGGCAGACCGAAAGTTTTGACACCGGGGAGCTGTTTTTT. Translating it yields CASSQGQTESFDTGELFF.

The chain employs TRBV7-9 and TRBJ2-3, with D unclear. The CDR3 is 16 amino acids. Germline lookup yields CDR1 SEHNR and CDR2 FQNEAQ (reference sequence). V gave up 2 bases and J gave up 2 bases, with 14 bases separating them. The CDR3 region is CASSLRDLTFTDTQYF. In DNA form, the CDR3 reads TGTGCCAGCAGCTTAAGGGATTTAACGTTCACAGATACGCAGTATTTT.

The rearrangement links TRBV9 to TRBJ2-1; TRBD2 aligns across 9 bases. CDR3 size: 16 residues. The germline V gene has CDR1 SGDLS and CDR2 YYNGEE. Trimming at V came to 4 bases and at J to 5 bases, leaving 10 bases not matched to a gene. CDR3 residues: CASSSSRLAGNNEQFF. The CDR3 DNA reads TGTGCCAGCAGCTCATCCCGGCTAGCGGGAAACAATGAGCAGTTCTTC.

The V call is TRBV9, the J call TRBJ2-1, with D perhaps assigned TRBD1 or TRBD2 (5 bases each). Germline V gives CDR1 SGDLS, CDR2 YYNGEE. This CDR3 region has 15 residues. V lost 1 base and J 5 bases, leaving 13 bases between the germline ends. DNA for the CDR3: TGTGCCAGCAGCGTACTAGGGACGCTTAACAATGAGCAGTTCTTC. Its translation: CASSVLGTLNNEQFF.

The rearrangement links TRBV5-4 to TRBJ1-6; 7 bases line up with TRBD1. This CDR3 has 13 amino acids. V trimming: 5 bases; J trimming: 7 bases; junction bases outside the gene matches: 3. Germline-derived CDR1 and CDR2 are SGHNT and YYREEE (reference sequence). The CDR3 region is CASRSQGNSPLHF. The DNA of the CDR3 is TGTGCCAGCAGATCACAGGGGAATTCACCCCTCCACTTT.

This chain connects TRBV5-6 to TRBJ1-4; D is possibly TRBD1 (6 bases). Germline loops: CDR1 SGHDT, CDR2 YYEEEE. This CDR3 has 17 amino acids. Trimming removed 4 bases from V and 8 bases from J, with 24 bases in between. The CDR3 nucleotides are TGTGCCAGCAGCAGCGGGGGCAGGGGCTATCTAGGAGAAAAACTGTTTTTT. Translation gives CASSSGGRGYLGEKLFF.

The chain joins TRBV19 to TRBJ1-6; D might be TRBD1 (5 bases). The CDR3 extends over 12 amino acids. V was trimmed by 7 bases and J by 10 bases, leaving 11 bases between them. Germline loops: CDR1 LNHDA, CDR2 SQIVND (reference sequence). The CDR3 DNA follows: TGTGCCAGTAACTTTGGGGACTCACCCCTCCACTTT. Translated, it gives CASNFGDSPLHF.

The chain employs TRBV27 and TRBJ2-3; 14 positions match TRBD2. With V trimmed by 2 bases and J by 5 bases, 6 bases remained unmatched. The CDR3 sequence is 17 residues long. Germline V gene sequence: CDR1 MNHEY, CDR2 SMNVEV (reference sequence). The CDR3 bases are TGTGCCAGCAGTTTAAGGGGACTAGCGGGAGTGGTAGATACGCAGTATTTT. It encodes CASSLRGLAGVVDTQYF.

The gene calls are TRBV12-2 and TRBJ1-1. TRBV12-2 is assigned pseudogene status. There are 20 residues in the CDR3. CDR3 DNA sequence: TGTGCAAGTCGCTTAGCGCACCTCTATTCAGGACCTAGGTGTGGGACTGAAGCTTTCTTT. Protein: CASRLAHLYSGPRCGTEAFF.

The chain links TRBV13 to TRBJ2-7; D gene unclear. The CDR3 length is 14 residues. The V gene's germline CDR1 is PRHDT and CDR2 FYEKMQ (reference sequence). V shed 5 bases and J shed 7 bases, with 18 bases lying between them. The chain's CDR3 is CASSRRAGNREQYF. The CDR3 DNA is TGTGCCAGCAGCCGCCGGGCCGGAAATAGGGAGCAGTACTTC.

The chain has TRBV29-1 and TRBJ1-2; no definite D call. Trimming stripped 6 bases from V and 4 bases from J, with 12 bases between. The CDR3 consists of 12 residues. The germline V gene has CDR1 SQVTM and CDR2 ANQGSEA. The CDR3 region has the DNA TGCAGCGTCGCTAGGGATTCCTATGGCTACACCTTC. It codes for CSVARDSYGYTF.

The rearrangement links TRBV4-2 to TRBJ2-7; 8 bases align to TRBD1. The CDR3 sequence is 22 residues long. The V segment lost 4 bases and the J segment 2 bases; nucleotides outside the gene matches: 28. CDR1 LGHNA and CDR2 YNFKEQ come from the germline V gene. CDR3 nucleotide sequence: TGTGCCAGCAGCCGACCACCCTGGACCGACTACCACCCACAGGGGGTACCCTACGAGCAGTACGTC. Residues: CASSRPPWTDYHPQGVPYEQYV.

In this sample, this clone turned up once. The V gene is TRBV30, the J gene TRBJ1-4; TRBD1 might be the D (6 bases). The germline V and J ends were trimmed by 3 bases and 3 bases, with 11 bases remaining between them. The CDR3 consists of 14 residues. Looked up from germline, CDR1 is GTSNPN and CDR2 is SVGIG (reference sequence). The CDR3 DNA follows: TGTGCCTGGAGGAAGGGACATTCTAATGAAAAACTGTTTTTT. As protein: CAWRKGHSNEKLFF.

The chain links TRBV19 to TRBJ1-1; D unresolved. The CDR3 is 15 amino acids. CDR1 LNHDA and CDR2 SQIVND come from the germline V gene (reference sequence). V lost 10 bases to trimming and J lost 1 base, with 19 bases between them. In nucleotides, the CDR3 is TGTGCCACCCGAAGGTCCCACCTCGGGAACACTGAAGCTTTCTTT. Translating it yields CATRRSHLGNTEAFF.

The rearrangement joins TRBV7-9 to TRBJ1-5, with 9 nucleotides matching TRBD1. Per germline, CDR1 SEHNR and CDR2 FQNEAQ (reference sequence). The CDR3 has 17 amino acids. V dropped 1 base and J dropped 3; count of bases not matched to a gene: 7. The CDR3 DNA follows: TGTGCCAGCAGCTTAGGTCAGGGACAGGGATTCAATCAGCCCCAGCATTTT. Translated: CASSLGQGQGFNQPQHF.